This TCR beta chain was identified during a study of regulatory T cells in long-lasting Graves disease. Study background: Patients newly diagnosed with Graves' had been on antithyroid drugs for under 3 months. Regarding the study as a whole: Shared public clonotypes totalled approximately 3,000 in persistent patients, compared with about 930 in new patients.

Time point meaning: newly diagnosed GD, antithyroid drugs for less than 3 months. After RNA was extracted from PBMCs, the TCR library was made from it. This clonotype was detected only a few times. The antigen is not known. Construction of TCR beta libraries relied on iRepertoire HTBI primers and on Arm-PCR targeting CDR3 regions. TCRdb called the multiplex PCR reads again in MiXCR, with one record for every CDR3 protein. Among under 400,000 distinct CDR3 sequences listed, about a sixth were seen once. These data also featured in a second study, about T cells in Graves' hyperthyroidism and ophthalmopathy.

This specimen was peripheral blood mononuclear cells (PBMCs), taken at new diagnosis, from a patient treated with antithyroid drugs. The clonotype was recovered from a man aged 40-49 years with Graves disease.

Here the CDR3 reads CASSPGTPGQYF. The CDR3 region has the DNA TGTGCCAGCAGCCCCGGGACACCCGGGCAGTACTTC. The gene calls are TRBV6-1 and TRBJ2-7, with D tentatively TRBD1 (6 bases). This CDR3 is built from 12 residues. Germline lookup yields CDR1 MNHNS and CDR2 SASEGT. The V gene lost 6 bases and the J gene lost 9 bases, with 15 bases spanning the gap.